This TCR beta chain appears in the sequencing data of a study of shared clonotypes between healthy human individuals. The data were produced by immunoSEQ multiplex PCR, yet TCRdb's version contains in-frame clones alone and is incomplete. The sample gives some 2,500,000 clones, under 95% of which show up once; roughly 0.39% is in the top ten. CDR1 and CDR2 from the germline V gene are SNHLY and FYNNEI. The CDR3 extends over 15 amino acids. The V and J ends lost 3 bases and 4 bases respectively, with 16 bases between them. This chain joins TRBV2 and TRBJ2-7; D remains unclear. Specimen: naive CD4+ T cells from PBMCs. Subset denoted: CD45RA+ positively selected. This sequence was found in a man between 18 and 35 years old in good health. Some clones in this sample may be carry-over from other donors' samples. CDR3 coding DNA: TGTGCCAGCAGTGAGAGGTGGAGTAGCAGGTACGAGCAGTACTTC. Encoded protein: CASSERWSSRYEQYF.